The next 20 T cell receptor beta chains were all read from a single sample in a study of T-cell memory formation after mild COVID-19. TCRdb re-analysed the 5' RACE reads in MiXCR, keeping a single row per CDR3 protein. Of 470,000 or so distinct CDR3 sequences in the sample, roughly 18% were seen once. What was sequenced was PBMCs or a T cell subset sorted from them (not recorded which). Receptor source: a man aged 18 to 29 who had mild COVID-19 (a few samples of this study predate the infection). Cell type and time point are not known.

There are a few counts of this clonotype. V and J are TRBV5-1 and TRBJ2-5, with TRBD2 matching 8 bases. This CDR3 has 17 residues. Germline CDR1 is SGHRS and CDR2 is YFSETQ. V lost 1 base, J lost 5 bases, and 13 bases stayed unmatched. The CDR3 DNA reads TGCGCCAGCAGCTTGTTGGGTAGCGGGATTGCCAAGGAGACCCAGTACTTC. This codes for CASSLLGSGIAKETQYF.

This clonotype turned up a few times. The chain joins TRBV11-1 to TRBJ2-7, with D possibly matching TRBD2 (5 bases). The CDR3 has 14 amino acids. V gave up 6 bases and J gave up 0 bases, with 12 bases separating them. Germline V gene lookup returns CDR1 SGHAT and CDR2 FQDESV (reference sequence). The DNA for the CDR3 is TGTGCCAGCAGAGGTCGGGGAAGCTCCTACGAGCAGTACTTC. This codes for CASRGRGSSYEQYF.

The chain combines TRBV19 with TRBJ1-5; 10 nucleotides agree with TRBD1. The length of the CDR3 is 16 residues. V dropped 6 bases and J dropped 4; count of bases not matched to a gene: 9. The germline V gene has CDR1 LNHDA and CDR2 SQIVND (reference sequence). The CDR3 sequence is CASSPIGQGVNQPQHF. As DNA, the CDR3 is TGTGCCAGTAGCCCGATCGGACAGGGGGTTAATCAGCCCCAGCATTTT.

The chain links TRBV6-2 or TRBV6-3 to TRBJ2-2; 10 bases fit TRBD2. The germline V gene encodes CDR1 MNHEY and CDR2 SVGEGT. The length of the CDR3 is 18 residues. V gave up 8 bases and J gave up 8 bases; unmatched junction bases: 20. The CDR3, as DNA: TGTGCCAGCCTAGCCTCCCCCTGGAGCGGGGGGGCCGGAGGGGAGCTGTTTTTT. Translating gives CASLASPWSGGAGGELFF.

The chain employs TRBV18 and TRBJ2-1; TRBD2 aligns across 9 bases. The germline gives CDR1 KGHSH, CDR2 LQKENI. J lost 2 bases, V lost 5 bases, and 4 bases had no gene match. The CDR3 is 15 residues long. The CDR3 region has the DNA TGTGCCAGCTCAAGGGCGGGGGGGACCTACAATGAGCAGTTCTTC. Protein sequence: CASSRAGGTYNEQFF.

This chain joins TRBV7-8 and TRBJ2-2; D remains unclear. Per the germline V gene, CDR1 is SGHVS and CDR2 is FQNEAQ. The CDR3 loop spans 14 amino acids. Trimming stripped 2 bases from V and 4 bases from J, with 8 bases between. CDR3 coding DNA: TGTGCCAGCAGCTTACGGGCTGCCACCGGGGAGCTGTTTTTT. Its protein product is CASSLRAATGELFF.

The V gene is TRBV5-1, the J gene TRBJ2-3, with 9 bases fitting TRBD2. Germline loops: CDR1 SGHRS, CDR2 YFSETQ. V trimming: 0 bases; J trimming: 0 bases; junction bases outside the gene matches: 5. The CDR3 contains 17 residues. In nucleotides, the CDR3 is TGCGCCAGCAGCTTGGCCTCTAGCGGGGTGAGCACAGATACGCAGTATTTT. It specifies CASSLASSGVSTDTQYF.

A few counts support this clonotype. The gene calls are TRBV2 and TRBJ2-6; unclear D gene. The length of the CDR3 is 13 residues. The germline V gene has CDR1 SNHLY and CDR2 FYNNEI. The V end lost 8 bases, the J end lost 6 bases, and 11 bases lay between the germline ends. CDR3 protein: CASLPGEANVLTF. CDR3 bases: TGTGCCAGCCTCCCAGGTGAGGCCAACGTCCTGACTTTC. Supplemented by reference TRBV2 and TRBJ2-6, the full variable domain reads EPEVTQTPSHQVTQMGQEVILRCVPISNHLYFYWYRQILGQKVEFLVSFYNNEISEKSEIFDDQFSVERPDGSNFTLKIRSTKLEDSAMYFCASLPGEANVLTFGAGSRLTVL.

The CDR3 coding sequence is TGTGCCAGCAGCTCAATAGACAGCACCCCCGTTTCGCCCCTCCACTTT. Translation: CASSSIDSTPVSPLHF. J is TRBJ1-6 and V is TRBV7-9; D may be TRBD1 (5 bases). Germline lookup yields CDR1 SEHNR and CDR2 FQNEAQ (reference sequence). This CDR3 is built from 16 residues. V was shortened by 4 bases and J by 13 bases, with 23 bases between the two germline ends.

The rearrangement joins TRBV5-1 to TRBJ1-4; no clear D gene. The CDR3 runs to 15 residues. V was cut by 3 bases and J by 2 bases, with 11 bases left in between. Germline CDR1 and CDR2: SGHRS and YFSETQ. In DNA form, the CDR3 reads TGCGCCAGCAGCTACTCGACACAGACTAATGAAAAACTGTTTTTT. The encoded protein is CASSYSTQTNEKLFF.

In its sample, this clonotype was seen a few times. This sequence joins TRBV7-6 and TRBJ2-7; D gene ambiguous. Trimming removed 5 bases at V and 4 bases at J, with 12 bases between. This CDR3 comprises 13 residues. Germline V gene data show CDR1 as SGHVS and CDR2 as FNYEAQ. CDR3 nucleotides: TGTGCCAGCAGCCTTGGGGTACGGTACGAGCAGTACTTC. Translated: CASSLGVRYEQYF. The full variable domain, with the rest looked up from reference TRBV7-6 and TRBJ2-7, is GAGVSQSPRYKVTKRGQDVALRCDPISGHVSLYWYRQALGQGPEFLTYFNYEAQQDKSGLPNDRFSAERPEGSISTLTIQRTEQRDSAMYRCASSLGVRYEQYFGPGTRLTVT.

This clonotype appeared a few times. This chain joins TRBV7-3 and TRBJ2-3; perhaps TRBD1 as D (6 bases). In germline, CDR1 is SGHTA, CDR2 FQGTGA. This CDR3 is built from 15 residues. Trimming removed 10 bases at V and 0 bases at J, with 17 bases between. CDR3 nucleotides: TGTGCCACGATGAAGACAGGTCTTAGCACAGATACGCAGTATTTT. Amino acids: CATMKTGLSTDTQYF.

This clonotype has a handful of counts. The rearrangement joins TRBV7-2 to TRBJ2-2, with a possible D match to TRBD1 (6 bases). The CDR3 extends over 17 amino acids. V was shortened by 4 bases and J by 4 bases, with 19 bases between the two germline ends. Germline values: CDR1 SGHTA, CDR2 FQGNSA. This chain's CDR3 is CASSSDSPIILTGELFF. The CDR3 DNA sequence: TGTGCCAGCAGCTCGGACAGCCCCATTATACTCACCGGGGAGCTGTTTTTT.

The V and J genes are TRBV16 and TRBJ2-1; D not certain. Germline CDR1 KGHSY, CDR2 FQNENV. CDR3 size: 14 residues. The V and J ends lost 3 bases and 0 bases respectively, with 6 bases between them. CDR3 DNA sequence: TGTGCCAGCAGCCATAGGGACTCCTACAATGAGCAGTTCTTC. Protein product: CASSHRDSYNEQFF.

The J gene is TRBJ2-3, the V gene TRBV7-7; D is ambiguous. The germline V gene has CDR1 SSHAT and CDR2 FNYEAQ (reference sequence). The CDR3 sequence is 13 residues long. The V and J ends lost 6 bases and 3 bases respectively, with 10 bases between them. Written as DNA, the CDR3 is TGTGCCAGCAGTGAGACCCAGACAGATACGCAGTATTTT. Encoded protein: CASSETQTDTQYF.

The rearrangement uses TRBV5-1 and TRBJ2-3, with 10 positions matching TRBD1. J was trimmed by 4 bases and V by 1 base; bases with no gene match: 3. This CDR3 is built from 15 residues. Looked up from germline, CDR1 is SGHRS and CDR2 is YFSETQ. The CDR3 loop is CASSLTGTGADTQYF. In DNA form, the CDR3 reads TGCGCCAGCAGCTTGACCGGGACAGGGGCAGATACGCAGTATTTT.

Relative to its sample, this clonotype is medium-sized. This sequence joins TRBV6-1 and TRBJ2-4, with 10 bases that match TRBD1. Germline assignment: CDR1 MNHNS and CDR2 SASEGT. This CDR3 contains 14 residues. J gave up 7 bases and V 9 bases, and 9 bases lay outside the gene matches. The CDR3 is CASDRGLLGNIQYF. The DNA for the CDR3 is TGTGCCAGTGACAGGGGGCTCCTAGGGAACATTCAGTACTTC.

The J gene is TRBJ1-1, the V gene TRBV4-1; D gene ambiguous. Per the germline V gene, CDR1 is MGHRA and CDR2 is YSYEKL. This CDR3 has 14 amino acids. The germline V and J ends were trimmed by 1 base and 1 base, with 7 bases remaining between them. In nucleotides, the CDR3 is TGCGCCAGCAGCCAAGGTTGGGGGAACACTGAAGCTTTCTTT. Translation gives CASSQGWGNTEAFF.

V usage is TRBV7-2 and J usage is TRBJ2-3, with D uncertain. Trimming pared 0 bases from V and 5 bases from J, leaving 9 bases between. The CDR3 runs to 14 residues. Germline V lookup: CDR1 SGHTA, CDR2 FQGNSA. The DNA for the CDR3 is TGTGCCAGCAGCTTAGCGCGGCCAGAAGATACGCAGTATTTT. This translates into CASSLARPEDTQYF.

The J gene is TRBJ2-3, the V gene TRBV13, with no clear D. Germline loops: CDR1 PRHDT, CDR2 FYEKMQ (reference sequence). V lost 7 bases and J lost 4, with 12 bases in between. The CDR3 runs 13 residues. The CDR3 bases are TGTGCCAGCACCCCCCTTAATGCAGATACGCAGTATTTT. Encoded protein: CASTPLNADTQYF.